The clone carrying this TCR beta chain is categorized as medium-sized (0.01 to 0.1%). CDR3 size: 15 residues. Germline-derived CDR1 and CDR2 are SGHTA and FQGTGA. Trimming at V came to 4 bases and at J to 3 bases, leaving 5 bases not matched to a gene. TCRdb passed the 5' RACE reads through MiXCR, listing each CDR3 protein once. Of 5,800 or so distinct CDR3 sequences in the sample, around a sixth were seen once. The time point denotes: sample taken at primary tumor resection. The 60 to 80 donors had untreated early-stage non-small cell lung cancer. Researchers sequenced whole RNA taken from tumor, nontumor lung or frozen PBMC without sorting. This sample was included in a study of spatial heterogeneity in lung cancer. About the research overall: Detected sequences consistently included more beta-chain ones than alpha-chain ones. Averaged across combinations, each unique TCR and UMI pairing appeared more than ten times in raw reads, which were uncorrected.

The sample was normal lung tissue next to the tumor, taken at surgery. This chain links TRBV7-3 with TRBJ2-5; the match to TRBD1 covers 10 bases. This sequence originates from a male donor with early-stage non-small cell lung cancer. The CDR3 protein is CASSSYGTGEETQYF. CDR3 bases: TGTGCCAGCAGCTCGTATGGGACAGGGGAAGAGACCCAGTACTTC.